This T cell receptor (beta chain) was sequenced in a study of T cell clonotyping in hematopoietic cell transplantation. Study-level background: Recipients' pretransplant samples followed cytoreduction. Study-wide results and limits: Few recipient clonotypes overlapped donors; over 95% were de novo at given depth. Higher Inverse Simpson Index values in graft donor and pretransplant recipient predicted broader posttransplant TCR diversity.

Noted time point: recipient sample about 28 days before transplant, after cytoreduction. Comment on this clone: Its target is not known.

The V gene's germline CDR1 is SGHRS and CDR2 YFSETQ. This CDR3 has 16 amino acids. V shed 4 bases, J shed 4 bases, and the junction held 6 bases outside the gene matches. Libraries were prepared by immunoSEQ multiplex PCR; TCRdb keeps only in-frame clonotypes and omits some of them. The table lists some 50,000 clones, roughly 80% of them singletons. The TCR comes from a man between 60 and 75 years old with myelodysplastic syndrome. Some clones in this sample may be carry-over from other donors' samples. This sample comprised peripheral blood mononuclear cells, obtained before stem cell transplant. The chain links TRBV5-1 to TRBJ2-2, with 11 bases matching TRBD1. CDR3 DNA sequence: TGCGCCAGCAGCGTCACCGGGACAGGGGGCACCGGGGAGCTGTTTTTT. As protein: CASSVTGTGGTGELFF.